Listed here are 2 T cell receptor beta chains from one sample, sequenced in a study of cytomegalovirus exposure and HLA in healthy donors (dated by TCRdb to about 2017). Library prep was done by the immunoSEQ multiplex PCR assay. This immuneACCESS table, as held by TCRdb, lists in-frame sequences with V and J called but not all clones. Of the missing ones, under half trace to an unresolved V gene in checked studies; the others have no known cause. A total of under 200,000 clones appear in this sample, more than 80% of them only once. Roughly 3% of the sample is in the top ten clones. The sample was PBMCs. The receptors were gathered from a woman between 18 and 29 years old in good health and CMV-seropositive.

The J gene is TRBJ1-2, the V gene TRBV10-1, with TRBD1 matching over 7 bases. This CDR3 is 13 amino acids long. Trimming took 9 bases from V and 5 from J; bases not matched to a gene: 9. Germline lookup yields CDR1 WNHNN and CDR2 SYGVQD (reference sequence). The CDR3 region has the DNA TGCGCCAGAGACAGGGCGCAATCATATGGCTACACCTTC. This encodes CARDRAQSYGYTF.

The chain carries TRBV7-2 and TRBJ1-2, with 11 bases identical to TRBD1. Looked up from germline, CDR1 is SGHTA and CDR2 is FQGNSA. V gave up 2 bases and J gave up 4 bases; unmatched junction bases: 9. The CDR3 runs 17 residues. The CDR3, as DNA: TGTGCCAGCAGCTTAAGTAGGACAGGGGGCGGAAGCTATGGCTACACCTTC. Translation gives CASSLSRTGGGSYGYTF.